This is a list of T cell receptor beta chains from one sample in a study of OX40 agonist ivuxolimab in advanced cancers. TCRdb keeps only in-frame clones here, not all; method: immunoSEQ multiplex PCR. The sample has tens of thousands of clones, roughly 80% seen once. This sample comprised CD4+ or CD8+ T cells sorted from blood, obtained in a trial of the OX40 agonist ivuxolimab. These receptors were obtained from an adult with an advanced solid tumor such as melanoma, head and neck, liver or kidney cancer. CDR3s include the opening cysteine and the closing phenylalanine or tryptophan. D genes are given only for firm matches. Clone size is stated in some rows and not others, as once, few, many or a class when expanded.

TRBD1,TRBJ2-7,TRBV9,.,TGTGCCAGCGCTCCGGGACAGGGGTCCTACGAGCAGTACTTC,CASAPGQGSYEQYF
.,TRBJ2-7,TRBV19,.,TGTGCCAGTAGTATACAGGGAATCTCCTACGAGCAGTACTTC,CASSIQGISYEQYF
.,TRBJ1-4,TRBV6-1,.,TGTGCCAGCAGTGAGCGCAGCCAGAATGAAAAACTGTTTTTT,CASSERSQNEKLFF
.,TRBJ1-1,TRBV30,.,TGTGCCTGGAGTGGCCCATACAGGGACGAGAACACTGAAGCTTTCTTT,CAWSGPYRDENTEAFF
.,TRBJ2-1,TRBV27,.,TGTGCCAGCGGGGCAGTTTACAATGAGCAGTTCTTC,CASGAVYNEQFF
.,TRBJ1-1,TRBV7-3,.,TGTGCCAGCAGCTTAATAGGGCCAGGGCAAGGGGGGAACACTGAAGCTTTCTTT,CASSLIGPGQGGNTEAFF
.,TRBJ1-2,TRBV7-2,few,TGTGCCAGCAGCTTAACAGGGTACAATTGGTATGGCTACACCTTC,CASSLTGYNWYGYTF
.,TRBJ1-2,TRBV19,.,TGTGCCAGTAGTATCCTCACAAACTATGGCTACACCTTC,CASSILTNYGYTF
TRBD1,TRBJ1-4,TRBV18,.,TGTGCCAGCTCACGGGACAGGGCTGAAAAACTGTTTTTT,CASSRDRAEKLFF
.,TRBJ1-5,TRBV6-1,once,TGTGCCAGCAGTCGGGCCGATCAGCCCCAGCATTTT,CASSRADQPQHF
.,TRBJ1-1,TRBV6-5,.,TGTGCCAGCACCACCCGAGGGGGAACTGAAGCTTTCTTT,CASTTRGGTEAFF
.,TRBJ2-1,TRBV15,.,TGTGCCACCAGCAGAGAACCCTTTGGGGCAGGGGTCAATGAGCAGTTCTTC,CATSREPFGAGVNEQFF
TRBD2,TRBJ2-7,TRBV4-2,.,TGTGCCAGCAGCCAAGATAACGCGGGGGACGAGCAGTACTTC,CASSQDNAGDEQYF
TRBD2,TRBJ2-3,TRBV18,.,TGTGCCAGCTCACCAGACGGGGCTAGCGGGGGGGCCGATACGCAGTATTTT,CASSPDGASGGADTQYF
.,TRBJ2-3,TRBV6-1,once,TGTGCCAGCAGAGGTACAGGGTACGGTCGGGATACGCAGTATTTT,CASRGTGYGRDTQYF
TRBD2,TRBJ2-7,TRBV11-2,.,TGTGCCAGCAGCCCCGGGACTAGCGGGAACGAGCAGTACTTC,CASSPGTSGNEQYF
TRBD1,TRBJ1-5,TRBV4-2,few,TGTGCCAGCAGCCAAACCGACAGGGGGAATCAGCCCCAGCATTTT,CASSQTDRGNQPQHF
.,TRBJ2-3,TRBV7-9,.,TGTGCCAGCAGCTTAAGGTATACCACAGATACGCAGTATTTT,CASSLRYTTDTQYF
TRBD2,TRBJ2-1,TRBV4-1,few,TGCGCCAGCAGCCAAATCAGACTAGCGGGGGAGCAGTTCTTC,CASSQIRLAGEQFF
.,TRBJ2-5,TRBV12-5,.,TGTGCTAGTGGTTTGACTAGTGGGGCGACCCAGTACTTC,CASGLTSGATQYF
TRBD2,TRBJ2-7,TRBV12-5,.,TGTGCTAGTGCCCCGACAGGGACTAGCGGAACCTACGAGCAGTACTTC,CASAPTGTSGTYEQYF
TRBD2,TRBJ2-1,TRBV7-6,.,TGTGCCAGCAGCTTAACTACTAGCGGGATATCTGAGCAGTTCTTC,CASSLTTSGISEQFF
.,TRBJ2-3,TRBV19,.,TGTGCCAGTAGTATAGAAGGGACAGATACGCAGTATTTT,CASSIEGTDTQYF
TRBD1,TRBJ1-5,TRBV30,.,TGTGCCTGGAGTTCGACAGGGTTGAAACAGCCCCAGCATTTT,CAWSSTGLKQPQHF
TRBD1,TRBJ2-1,TRBV9,.,TGTGCCAGCAGCGTAGAAGAGGGACAGACCTCCTACAATGAGCAGTTCTTC,CASSVEEGQTSYNEQFF
.,TRBJ1-1,TRBV5-1,.,TGCGCCAGCAACCCGGGACTCCAGAACACTGAAGCTTTCTTT,CASNPGLQNTEAFF
.,TRBJ2-3,TRBV7-9,.,TGTGCCAGCAGCACCGCACAGTGGACAGATACGCAGTATTTT,CASSTAQWTDTQYF
.,TRBJ1-1,TRBV7-2,.,TGTGCCAGCAGCTTAGGCGGGGCTCGCGGTGAAGCTTTCTTT,CASSLGGARGEAFF
.,TRBJ2-3,TRBV19,.,TGTGCCAGTAGTCTAGCGGATAGGGGGACAGATACGCAGTATTTT,CASSLADRGTDTQYF
.,TRBJ1-1,TRBV28,.,TGTGCCAGCAGTGCCCGAGGTGAAGCTTTCTTT,CASSARGEAFF
.,TRBJ2-1,TRBV5-1,.,TGCGCCAGCAGCTTGAGAGAAGTGGATCTAAATGAGCAGTTCTTC,CASSLREVDLNEQFF
.,TRBJ2-1,TRBV9,once,TGTGCCAGCAGCGTAGGAAGGGACCCAATCTACAATGAGCAGTTCTTC,CASSVGRDPIYNEQFF
TRBD2,TRBJ2-7,TRBV12-5,.,TGTGCTATCGGGGGGTGCGGGAGCGAGCAGTACTTC,CAIGGCGSEQYF
.,TRBJ1-1,TRBV11-3,.,TGTGCCAGCAGCTTCTCAGGGGTGAACACTGAAGCTTTCTTT,CASSFSGVNTEAFF
.,TRBJ1-2,TRBV19,few,TGTGCCAGTAGTATGGGCAGGGCCCGTGGCTACACCTTC,CASSMGRARGYTF
TRBD1,TRBJ1-2,TRBV6-5,.,TGTGCCAGCAGTGGACAGGGGGTAAATTATGGCTACACCTTC,CASSGQGVNYGYTF
.,TRBJ2-1,TRBV29-1,.,TGCAGCGTTGAAGCCAGAGTAGAGAATGAGCAGTTCTTC,CSVEARVENEQFF
TRBD1,TRBJ1-4,TRBV5-5,.,TGTGCCAGCAGCCCCTCCGTGGGTTCAGGGGGTGAAAAACTGTTTTTT,CASSPSVGSGGEKLFF
TRBD1,TRBJ2-1,TRBV5-1,once,TGCGCCAGCAGCGACCGGGACAGGGGGCGGGCGGGGCAGTTCTTC,CASSDRDRGRAGQFF
.,TRBJ1-2,TRBV11-3,.,TGTGCCAGCAGCTTGGAACAGGGCTATGGCTACACCTTC,CASSLEQGYGYTF
.,TRBJ1-1,TRBV11-3,few,TGTGCCAGCAGCTTACGGGGGGAGAACACTGAAGCTTTCTTT,CASSLRGENTEAFF
TRBD2,TRBJ2-3,TRBV7-2,.,TGTGCCAGCAGCTTAGTTTCGGGGGGAACGGGTACGCAGTATTTT,CASSLVSGGTGTQYF
.,TRBJ2-2,TRBV5-1,.,TGCGCCAGCAGCTTACATTCGAACACCGGGGAGCTGTTTTTT,CASSLHSNTGELFF
.,TRBJ2-1,TRBV30,.,TGTGCCTGGAGTATGAGGGCTGGTGAGCAGTTCTTC,CAWSMRAGEQFF
TRBD2,TRBJ2-1,TRBV2,.,TGTGCCAGCAGTGAAGCGCTTCCAAGCGGGGGGGGCAATGAGCAGTTCTTC,CASSEALPSGGGNEQFF
.,TRBJ1-1,TRBV6-1,.,TGTGCCAGCAGTGAATCGACGAGCGGCGGAGGTGAAGCTTTCTTT,CASSESTSGGGEAFF
TRBD1,TRBJ1-1,TRBV5-4,.,TGTGCCAGCAGCCGCGACAGGGAAGGTGAAGCTTTCTTT,CASSRDREGEAFF
.,TRBJ1-1,TRBV14,.,TGTGCCAGCAGCCATCTTACTGGGGGGCGGACTGAAGCTTTCTTT,CASSHLTGGRTEAFF
TRBD2,TRBJ2-3,TRBV18,.,TGTGCCAGTTCAGGACTAGTCCGCACAGATACGCAGTATTTT,CASSGLVRTDTQYF
TRBD2,TRBJ2-7,TRBV2,few,TGTGCCAGCAGGGGGGGAGGGAGCGAGCAGTACTTC,CASRGGGSEQYF
TRBD1,TRBJ2-7,TRBV7-9,.,TGTGCCAGCAGCCACCAAATGGGACAGGGGGCTTACGAGCAGTACTTC,CASSHQMGQGAYEQYF
.,TRBJ2-1,TRBV7-9,.,TGTGCCAGCAGCCCGTTGTTCTCCTACAATGAGCAGTTCTTC,CASSPLFSYNEQFF
.,TRBJ2-1,TRBV28,.,TGTGCCAGCAGTTTAACGCAGGGTGGGCAGTTCTTC,CASSLTQGGQFF
.,TRBJ1-5,TRBV10-1,.,TGCGCCAGCAGTGGTCGCAGGAGGCCCGCAGGGCAGCCCCAGCATTTT,CASSGRRRPAGQPQHF